This T cell receptor beta chain was observed in a study of blood T cell repertoires in COVID-19. On the study more broadly: Sources were T cells, B-cell-depleted T cells, or PBMCs; the material itself was cDNA or gDNA.

This CDR3 has 12 residues. Trimming took off 10 bases at V and 7 bases at J, with 16 bases between the two ends. Germline V lookup: CDR1 MNHEY, CDR2 SVGAGI. Sequencing was performed with immunoSEQ multiplex PCR; in TCRdb, only in-frame clones are kept and a portion is missing. Found here are a few hundred thousand clones, around 88% of them singletons; the top ten hold approximately 0.84%. This chain uses TRBV6-5 with TRBJ1-1; no definite D call. This receptor was taken from a man aged 30 to 45 with acute or convalescent COVID-19. Specimen: peripheral blood. The DNA of the CDR3 is TGTGCCACACAAGTCTCGCACCTTGAAGCTTTCTTT. This gives the protein CATQVSHLEAFF.